The 20 T cell receptor beta chains below all came from one sample that was sequenced in a study of T cell repertoires in cytomegalovirus infection (dated by TCRdb to about 2019). Sequenced using an Illumina HiSeq 1500. Through fastp at Q25 and MiXCR, TCRdb rebuilt clones from the public reads, retaining in-frame beta chains. A single entry per CDR3 protein holds the most common genes and DNA from its merged rows. For this sample there are some 220,000 distinct CDR3 sequences; approximately 6.7% appear just once. The ten largest clones represent 6.5% of the sample. The sequenced sample consisted of PBMCs. The origin of the receptors is a human donor in good health (CMV status not recorded). Some clones in this sample may be carry-over from other donors' samples.

This clonotype was counted many times. The chain joins TRBV20-1 to TRBJ1-2; no definite D call. Per germline, CDR1 DFQATT and CDR2 SNEGSKA (reference sequence). The V end was cut by 2 bases, the J end by 4 bases, with 11 bases between. The CDR3 has 13 amino acids. The CDR3, as DNA: TGCAGTGCTAGAAAAGAGGAAGGCTATGGCTACACCTTC. This encodes CSARKEEGYGYTF.

This clonotype was recorded at least ten times. The genes are TRBV7-2 and TRBJ1-2; 11 positions agree with TRBD1. This CDR3 is built from 15 residues. Trimming at V came to 5 bases and at J to 4 bases, leaving 6 bases not matched to a gene. Germline V gives CDR1 SGHTA, CDR2 FQGNSA. The DNA of the CDR3 is TGTGCCAGCAGCCTCCGGGACAGGGGGACCTATGGCTACACCTTC. It specifies CASSLRDRGTYGYTF.

This clonotype was picked up a small number of times. V gene TRBV5-1 combines with J gene TRBJ1-5; possibly TRBD1 for D (5 bases). Trimming pared 10 bases from V and 7 bases from J, leaving 12 bases between. Germline V CDR1 and CDR2: SGHRS, YFSETQ. The CDR3 runs to 11 residues. The CDR3 loop reads CAGTVAQPQHF. CDR3 in DNA: TGCGCCGGGACCGTCGCGCAGCCCCAGCATTTT.

This clonotype was observed many times. The J gene is TRBJ1-1, the V gene TRBV29-1; 8 nucleotides agree with TRBD1. CDR1 is SQVTM and CDR2 is ANQGSEA in the germline V gene. Trimming at V came to 4 bases and at J to 6 bases, leaving 13 bases not matched to a gene. The CDR3 totals 15 residues. The DNA for the CDR3 is TGCAGCGTTGGCAGTCTCGGACAGGGAGGAGCTGAAGCTTTCTTT. Its translation: CSVGSLGQGGAEAFF. The full variable domain, completed using reference TRBV29-1 and TRBJ1-1, is SAVISQKPSRDICQRGTSLTIQCQVDSQVTMMFWYRQQPGQSLTLIATANQGSEATYESGFVIDKFPISRPNLTFSTLTVSNMSPEDSSIYLCSVGSLGQGGAEAFFGQGTRLTVV.

The gene calls are TRBV5-4 and TRBJ1-6, with D possibly TRBD1 on 6 matching bases. Germline V gene sequence: CDR1 SGHNT, CDR2 YYREEE (reference sequence). CDR3 length: 15 amino acids. Trimming pared 0 bases from V and 8 bases from J, leaving 12 bases between. For the CDR3, the DNA is TGTGCCAGCAGCTTGGTCGGGACACTCGATTCACCCCTCCACTTT. Its protein product is CASSLVGTLDSPLHF. The whole variable domain, remainder taken from reference TRBV5-4 and TRBJ1-6, is ETGVTQSPTHLIKTRGQQVTLRCSSQSGHNTVSWYQQALGQGPQFIFQYYREEENGRGNFPPRFSGLQFPNYSSELNVNALELDDSALYLCASSLVGTLDSPLHFGNGTRLTVT.

The table lists this clonotype with many counts. The CDR3 DNA sequence: TGTGCCAGCAGCAGAATCACTAGCGAACGGGGAGATACGCAGTATTTT. This translates into CASSRITSERGDTQYF. The V and J genes are TRBV6-5 and TRBJ2-3; 7 bases are shared with TRBD2. Unmatched junction bases numbered 14, after V lost 6 bases and J lost 5 bases. Germline assignment: CDR1 MNHEY and CDR2 SVGAGI. The CDR3 length is 16 residues.

This clonotype has ten or more counts. The chain couples TRBV20-1 to TRBJ2-3; no reliable D call. CDR1 DFQATT and CDR2 SNEGSKA come from the germline V gene (reference sequence). The CDR3 is made up of 14 amino acids. V gave up 0 bases and J gave up 4 bases, with 11 bases separating them. CDR3 coding DNA: TGCAGTGCTAGAGACGTCTCCGAGGCAGATACGCAGTATTTT. Protein: CSARDVSEADTQYF.

The sample holds many counts of this clonotype. The chain uses TRBV7-2 and TRBJ1-2, with D possibly being TRBD1 (5 bases). Trimming shortened V by 5 bases and J by 2 bases, and 12 bases separated the two germline ends. The germline CDR1 and CDR2 sequences are SGHTA and FQGNSA. This CDR3 contains 14 residues. In DNA form, the CDR3 reads TGTGCCAGCAGCCCCTCGGGGGGAAACTATGGCTACACCTTC. Protein product: CASSPSGGNYGYTF. Full variable domain (rest looked up from reference TRBV7-2 and TRBJ1-2): GAGVSQSPSNKVTEKGKDVELRCDPISGHTALYWYRQSLGQGLEFLIYFQGNSAPDKSGLPSDRFSAERTGGSVSTLTIQRTQQEDSAVYLCASSPSGGNYGYTFGSGTRLTVV.

This clonotype was detected ten times or more. The gene calls are TRBV7-9 and TRBJ2-3; D call uncertain. Trimming pared 3 bases from V and 2 bases from J, leaving 12 bases between. Germline lookup yields CDR1 SEHNR and CDR2 FQNEAQ (reference sequence). The CDR3 has 15 residues. The CDR3 spells CASSLVQSPTDTQYF. As DNA, the CDR3 is TGTGCCAGCAGCTTGGTCCAGTCACCCACAGATACGCAGTATTTT.

This clonotype has at least ten counts. The genes are TRBV4-3 and TRBJ1-2; no reliable D call. Looked up from germline, CDR1 is LGHNA and CDR2 is YSLEER. The length of the CDR3 is 15 residues. V was trimmed by 1 base and J by 6 bases, leaving 15 bases between them. This chain's CDR3 is CASSQAWQQVDGYTF. The CDR3 coding sequence is TGCGCCAGCAGCCAAGCTTGGCAGCAAGTCGATGGCTACACCTTC.

Many counts were recorded for this clonotype. In DNA, the CDR3 is TGTGCCATCACTTCAGGGCCAGGGGCGAACACTGAAGCTTTCTTT. Its protein is CAITSGPGANTEAFF. The V gene is TRBV10-3, the J gene TRBJ1-1; tentative D call: TRBD1 (6 bases). In germline, CDR1 is ENHRY, CDR2 SYGVKD. The CDR3 runs 15 residues. Trimming shortened V by 7 bases and J by 1 base, and 16 bases separated the two germline ends.

This clonotype was detected many times. This chain uses TRBV5-6 with TRBJ2-3; 8 bases align to TRBD2. J gave up 0 bases and V 4 bases, and 7 bases lay outside the gene matches. The CDR3 covers 16 residues. The germline V gene encodes CDR1 SGHDT and CDR2 YYEEEE. The CDR3 reads CASSRQAGVSTDTQYF. As DNA, the CDR3 is TGTGCCAGCAGCCGACAAGCGGGGGTTAGCACAGATACGCAGTATTTT.

In this sample, this clonotype turned up many times. The rearrangement links TRBV20-1 to TRBJ2-1; D call uncertain. Germline V lookup: CDR1 DFQATT, CDR2 SNEGSKA (reference sequence). The V gene lost 4 bases and the J gene lost 6 bases, with 13 bases spanning the gap. This CDR3 comprises 13 residues. The CDR3 DNA reads as TGCAGTGCTATACAGCCGAGAACCAATGAGCAGTTCTTC. Its translation is CSAIQPRTNEQFF.

This clonotype was seen repeatedly, ten times or more. The gene calls are TRBV20-1 and TRBJ1-6; D ambiguous. Between the trimmed V and J ends, which lost 6 bases and 8 bases, there was a span of 14 bases. Per the germline V gene, CDR1 is DFQATT and CDR2 is SNEGSKA (reference sequence). The CDR3 length is 13 residues. For the CDR3, the DNA is TGCAGTGCCCAGCCCACAAGCGATTCACCCCTCCACTTT. Protein sequence: CSAQPTSDSPLHF.

This clonotype has a count of ten or more. The V and J genes are TRBV28 and TRBJ2-7; TRBD2 might be the D (5 bases). Per germline, CDR1 MDHEN and CDR2 SYDVKM. This CDR3 has 15 amino acids. The V and J ends lost 3 bases and 7 bases respectively, with 19 bases between them. CDR3 sequence (DNA): TGTGCCAGCAGTTTTTACTTCGGCCCTCCGGGGGAGCAGTACTTC. Its protein is CASSFYFGPPGEQYF.

This clonotype was seen ten or more times. CDR3 amino acids: CASSVDRPIANQPQHF. The CDR3 DNA follows: TGTGCCAGCAGCGTAGACAGACCTATAGCTAATCAGCCCCAGCATTTT. V is TRBV7-2 and J is TRBJ1-5; possible D gene TRBD1, 5 bases. Per the germline V gene, CDR1 is SGHTA and CDR2 is FQGNSA. Trimming left V 5 bases short and J 4 bases short, with 18 bases between. This CDR3 has 16 amino acids.

This clonotype appeared many times. The V and J genes are TRBV15 and TRBJ1-2; no reliable D call. Germline-derived CDR1 and CDR2 are LNHNV and YYDKDF (reference sequence). The CDR3 is made up of 12 amino acids. V lost 5 bases, J lost 4 bases, and 8 bases lay in between. The CDR3 DNA reads as TGTGCCACCAGCTTCAACCGCTATGGCTACACCTTC. Residues: CATSFNRYGYTF.

This clonotype has ten or more counts. The V and J genes are TRBV29-1 and TRBJ1-1; TRBD1 might be the D (6 bases). This CDR3 contains 15 residues. The germline V gene has CDR1 SQVTM and CDR2 ANQGSEA. The ends were cut back, 7 bases at V and 0 bases at J, with 18 bases in the middle. CDR3 in amino acids: CSAETGQPMNTEAFF. The CDR3 bases are TGCAGCGCGGAGACCGGACAGCCCATGAACACTGAAGCTTTCTTT.

This clonotype was detected ten times or more. The chain employs TRBV6-2 or TRBV6-3 and TRBJ2-2, with 7 bases that match TRBD1. The V gene's germline CDR1 is MNHEY and CDR2 SVGEGT. The trim removed 6 bases at V and 6 bases at J, leaving 7 bases unmatched. This CDR3 is 14 amino acids long. The chain's CDR3 is CASSRQGPAGELFF. The CDR3 DNA reads TGTGCCAGCAGCCGACAGGGTCCGGCCGGGGAGCTGTTTTTT.

This clonotype was seen a few times. The chain carries TRBV10-3 and TRBJ2-7, with a possible D match to TRBD2 (5 bases). The CDR3 contains 13 residues. Deletions cut 4 bases from V and 4 bases from J, with 11 bases between. CDR1 and CDR2 (germline): ENHRY, SYGVKD. The chain's CDR3 is CAISGRASYEQYF. The CDR3 DNA reads as TGTGCCATCAGTGGGCGGGCCTCGTACGAGCAGTACTTC.